This TCR beta chain was sequenced during a study of blood T cell repertoires in COVID-19 (dated by TCRdb to 2019 to 2021). Concerning the study at large: Samples from collaborators originated in the United States, Italy and Spain and spanned both the acute and convalescent phases of COVID-19. The prospective study material was composed of cDNA or gDNA derived from T cells, B-cell-depleted T cells, or PBMCs. The dataset comprised deeply sampled blood TCRbeta repertoires from subjects exposed to, actively infected with, or recovered from COVID-19. The repertoires were released in a freely available public database meant as a resource for research on the immune response to SARS-CoV-2. The samples were drawn from two sources: the first 160 participants of the ongoing ImmuneRACE study, and some 1,300 subjects contributed by 6 global collaborators. Nearly every sample came with metadata listing a de-identified subject ID, COVID-19 status, age in years and sex. HLA class I and class II types, where available, came from metadata supplied by the sample provider rather than from assay-based typing.

Note on this clone: This clone's antigen is unknown. Per-nucleotide qualities are absent, and no much larger clonotype sits a single base away.

In Seattle, one collaborating source enrolled patients while the infection was active and tracked those patients longitudinally over the course of disease. The collaborating institutions used their own protocols to collect whole blood in K2EDTA tubes. For TCRbeta analysis, collaborators shipped samples in one of three forms: frozen whole blood, isolated PBMCs, or DNA extracted from either of those sample types. The immunoSEQ Assay, a bias-controlled multiplex PCR, was used to amplify TCRbeta CDR3 regions from genomic DNA. The authors' pipeline ran thus. The number of nucleated cells in each sample was estimated from the amplification of reference gene primers within the assay. To quantify the absolute abundance of each unique TCRbeta CDR3 rearrangement, sequence reads were collapsed and filtered. For each sample, productive Simpson clonality was calculated as the square root of Simpson's diversity index over productive rearrangements. TCRdb carries this immuneACCESS record with in-frame sequences only. Its versions omit some clonotypes, under half of them owing to an unresolved V gene in the studies checked, with the rest unexplained. V and J calls and clone size come straight from that table; D and trimming were deduced from the DNA. Counted in this sample were 300,000 to 450,000 clones; roughly 86% of them appeared once. Roughly a tenth of the sample rests with the top ten.

V is cut back by 2 bases and J by 7 bases, with 8 bases in the junction unmatched. Counted from cysteine to phenylalanine, this CDR3 has 15 amino acids. The CDR3 DNA has 45 bases and is translated from base 1. Reading the germline V gene gives CDR1 MNHEY and CDR2 SVGEGT. Paper-wide results and their limitations: The amount of clinical and demographic metadata varied by source and participant and was provided uncurated.

The chain was built from TRBV6-2 or TRBV6-3 and TRBJ2-4; 7 bases in between match TRBD1. The specimen was peripheral blood. This TCR was recovered from a woman aged 25 to 39 with COVID-19, enrolled during active disease. The DNA is TGTGCCAGCAGTTACGAGACAGGGCTGTCGAACATTCAGTACTTC. Its product reads: CASSYETGLSNIQYF.